The sequence of this TCR beta chain was determined in a study of T cell changes during pregnancy in multiple sclerosis. TCRdb keeps only in-frame clones here, not all; method: immunoSEQ multiplex PCR. The table includes about 92,000 clones, under 95% detected once. This CDR3 contains 15 residues. Trimming took 0 bases from V and 4 from J, leaving 12 bases between them. Per the germline V gene, CDR1 is MGHRA and CDR2 is YSYEKL. The rearrangement joins TRBV4-1 to TRBJ1-2, with no clear D. This receptor was identified in a female donor with multiple sclerosis, enrolled in a pregnancy study. This specimen consisted of peripheral blood, obtained in the first trimester of pregnancy. The CDR3 here is CASSQDPEGAYGYTF. The DNA of the CDR3 is TGCGCCAGCAGCCAAGATCCGGAGGGCGCCTATGGCTACACCTTC.